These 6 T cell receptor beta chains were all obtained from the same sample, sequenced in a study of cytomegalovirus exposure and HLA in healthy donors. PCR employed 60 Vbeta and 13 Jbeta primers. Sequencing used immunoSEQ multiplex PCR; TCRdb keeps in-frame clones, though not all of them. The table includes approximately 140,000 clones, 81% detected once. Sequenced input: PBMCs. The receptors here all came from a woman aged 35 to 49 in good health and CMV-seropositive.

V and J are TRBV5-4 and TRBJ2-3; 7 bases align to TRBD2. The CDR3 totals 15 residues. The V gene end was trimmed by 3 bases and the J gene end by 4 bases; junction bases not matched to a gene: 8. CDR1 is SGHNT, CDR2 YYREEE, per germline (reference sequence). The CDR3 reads CASSSLALTADTQYF. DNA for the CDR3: TGTGCCAGCAGCTCACTAGCGTTGACGGCAGATACGCAGTATTTT.

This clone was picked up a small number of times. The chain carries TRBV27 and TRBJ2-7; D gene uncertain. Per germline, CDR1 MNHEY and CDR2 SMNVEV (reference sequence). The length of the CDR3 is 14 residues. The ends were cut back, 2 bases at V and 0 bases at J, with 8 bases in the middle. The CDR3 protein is CASSLASASYEQYF. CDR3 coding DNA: TGTGCCAGCAGTTTAGCGAGCGCCTCCTACGAGCAGTACTTC.

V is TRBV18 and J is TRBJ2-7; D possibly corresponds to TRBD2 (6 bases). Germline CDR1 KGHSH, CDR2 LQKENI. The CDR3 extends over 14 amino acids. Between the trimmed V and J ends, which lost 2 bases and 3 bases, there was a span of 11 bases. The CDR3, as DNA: TGTGCCAGCTCACCAGACGGGGGAATCTACGAGCAGTACTTC. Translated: CASSPDGGIYEQYF.

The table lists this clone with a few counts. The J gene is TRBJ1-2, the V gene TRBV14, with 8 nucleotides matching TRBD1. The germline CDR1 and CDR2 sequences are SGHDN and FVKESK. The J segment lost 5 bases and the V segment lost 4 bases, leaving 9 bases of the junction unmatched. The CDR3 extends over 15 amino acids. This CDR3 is CASSLYRQGTYGYTF. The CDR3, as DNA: TGTGCCAGCAGCCTGTACCGACAGGGGACGTATGGCTACACCTTC.

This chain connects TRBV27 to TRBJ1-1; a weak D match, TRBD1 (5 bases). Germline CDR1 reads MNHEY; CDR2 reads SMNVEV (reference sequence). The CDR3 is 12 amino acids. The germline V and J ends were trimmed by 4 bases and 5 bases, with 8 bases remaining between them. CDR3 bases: TGTGCCAGCAGTTCCCGGGGGACTGAAGCTTTCTTT. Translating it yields CASSSRGTEAFF.

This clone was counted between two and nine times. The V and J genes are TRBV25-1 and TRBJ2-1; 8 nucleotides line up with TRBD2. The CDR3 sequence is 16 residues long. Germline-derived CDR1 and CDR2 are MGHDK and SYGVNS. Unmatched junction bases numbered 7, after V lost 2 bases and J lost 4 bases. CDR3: CASSERGAGDYNEQFF. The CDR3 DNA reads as TGTGCCAGCAGTGAAAGGGGAGCGGGAGATTACAATGAGCAGTTCTTC.